This T cell receptor beta chain comes out of a study of prognosis after radiotherapy for stage I lung cancer. CDR3 length equals 16 residues. The germline V gene has CDR1 DFQATT and CDR2 SNEGSKA (reference sequence). For this clonotype: Mismatch with germline at one junction end may stem from a read error.

CDR3 of TCR beta was amplified from genomic DNA via a two-round multiplex PCR. First-round PCR used primers specific to each TRBV and TRBJ gene. MiXCR was run by TCRdb on the multiplex PCR reads, yielding one entry per CDR3 protein. The table lists 25,000 to 35,000 distinct CDR3 sequences, around 30% of them singletons. The chain links TRBV20-1 to TRBJ2-3; D might be TRBD2 (5 bases). Sample: PBMCs, taken before or after stereotactic body radiation therapy (not recorded which). The sequence derives from a donor aged 50 or older with non-small cell lung cancer. The DNA of the CDR3 is TGTAGTGCTACCCAATCTGTGCCTAGCCAACCAGATACGCAGTATTTT. Translated, it gives CSATQSVPSQPDTQYF.